These 18 T cell receptor beta chains were sequenced from one sample in a study of cytomegalovirus exposure and HLA in healthy donors. PCR amplification relied on 60 Vbeta primers (plus 13 Jbeta primers). Assay used: immunoSEQ multiplex PCR; TCRdb lists only in-frame clones, some missing. Altogether about 170,000 clones are present, 76% being singletons, with the ten largest covering 0.7% to 0.85%. Source material: PBMCs. All receptors come from a female donor in good health and CMV-seronegative.

This clone appeared a single time. The junction differs from germline at one of its ends, possibly a read error. The chain carries TRBV7-2 and TRBJ1-5; the D gene is possibly TRBD1 (5 bases). The length of the CDR3 is 14 residues. CDR1 and CDR2 (germline): SGHTA, FQGNSA. CDR3 region: CASSLDRTNQAQHF. Here the CDR3 DNA reads TGTGCCAGCAGCTTAGACAGGACCAATCAGGCCCAGCATTTT.

This chain connects TRBV27 to TRBJ2-6; TRBD1 might be the D (5 bases). Trimming left V 5 bases short and J 0 bases short, with 17 bases between. This CDR3 contains 18 residues. Germline CDR1 is MNHEY and CDR2 is SMNVEV (reference sequence). The CDR3 nucleotides read TGTGCCAGCAGTCTAAGATTCGACAGCCTCTCTGGGGCCAACGTCCTGACTTTC. Translation gives CASSLRFDSLSGANVLTF.

The chain employs TRBV7-8 and TRBJ1-2; D not certain. Germline CDR1 reads SGHVS; CDR2 reads FQNEAQ. CDR3 size: 14 residues. V was pared by 4 bases and J by 4 bases, with 13 bases between. In nucleotides, the CDR3 is TGTGCCAGCAGCTCGTCAGGCCTGGGCTATGGCTACACCTTC. Protein sequence: CASSSSGLGYGYTF.

This chain joins TRBV4-1 and TRBJ1-5; D unresolved. This CDR3 is built from 15 residues. V lost 6 bases, J lost 0 bases, and 12 bases lay in between. Germline V gene lookup returns CDR1 MGHRA and CDR2 YSYEKL. In nucleotides, the CDR3 is TGCGCCAGCAGACCAGGTCCTTATAGCAATCAGCCCCAGCATTTT. Encoded protein: CASRPGPYSNQPQHF.

This clone was recorded a few times. Its ends do not fully match the called genes, so a read error is possible. The chain is built from TRBV4-3 and TRBJ2-6; D possibly corresponds to TRBD1 (5 bases). This CDR3 contains 17 residues. Germline V lookup: CDR1 LGHNA, CDR2 YSLEER. Written as DNA, the CDR3 is TGCGCCAGCAGCCGGGAATCGGGCATCTCTGGGGCCAACGGCCTGACTTTC. Protein product: CASSRESGISGANGLTF.

The V and J genes are TRBV27 and TRBJ2-5, with a possible D match to TRBD2 (6 bases). The CDR3 length is 14 residues. CDR1 and CDR2 (germline): MNHEY, SMNVEV (reference sequence). V lost 3 bases and J 2 bases, leaving 10 bases between the germline ends. The CDR3 region has the DNA TGTGCCAGCAGTTTGGGCGGGACTCAAGAGACCCAGTACTTC. This gives the protein CASSLGGTQETQYF.

The chain links TRBV19 to TRBJ1-3; D is possibly TRBD1 (5 bases). Germline CDR1 and CDR2: LNHDA and SQIVND (reference sequence). V lost 7 bases to trimming and J lost 0 bases, with 13 bases between them. CDR3 length equals 15 residues. The CDR3 loop is CASTLGPSSGNTIYF. In DNA, the CDR3 is TGTGCCAGTACCTTGGGGCCGAGCTCTGGAAACACCATATATTTT. Looking up the rest from reference TRBV19 and TRBJ1-3 gives the full variable domain: DGGITQSPKYLFRKEGQNVTLSCEQNLNHDAMYWYRQDPGQGLRLIYYSQIVNDFQKGDIAEGYSVSREKKESFPLTVTSAQKNPTAFYLCASTLGPSSGNTIYFGEGSWLTVV.

The chain carries TRBV5-1 and TRBJ2-1; 7 bases are a match to TRBD1. J gave up 3 bases and V 7 bases, and 7 bases lay outside the gene matches. The CDR3 runs 14 residues. Germline CDR1 is SGHRS and CDR2 is YFSETQ. CDR3 bases: TGCGCCAGCGGACCCGGGACAGACTACAATGAGCAGTTCTTC. Its translation is CASGPGTDYNEQFF. The entire variable domain, with the rest obtained from reference TRBV5-1 and TRBJ2-1, is as follows: KAGVTQTPRYLIKTRGQQVTLSCSPISGHRSVSWYQQTPGQGLQFLFEYFSETQRNKGNFPGRFSGRQFSNSRSEMNVSTLELGDSALYLCASGPGTDYNEQFFGPGTRLTVL.

The gene calls are TRBV7-9 and TRBJ1-2; possible D gene TRBD1, 6 bases. V was pared by 2 bases and J by 2 bases, with 15 bases between. CDR3 size: 16 residues. Germline loops: CDR1 SEHNR, CDR2 FQNEAQ (reference sequence). CDR3 in DNA: TGTGCCAGCAGCTTATTGACAGGCGATCGCAACTATGGCTACACCTTC. Its protein is CASSLLTGDRNYGYTF.

This clone has only a few counts. The rearrangement links TRBV5-4 to TRBJ1-1; 7 nucleotides line up with TRBD1. The germline V gene has CDR1 SGHNT and CDR2 YYREEE (reference sequence). V dropped 0 bases and J dropped 1; count of bases not matched to a gene: 0. CDR3 length: 14 amino acids. The CDR3 loop is CASSLGTGNTEAFF. The CDR3 coding sequence is TGTGCCAGCAGCTTGGGGACAGGGAACACTGAAGCTTTCTTT.

The V call is TRBV27, the J call TRBJ2-7; a possible D gene is TRBD1 (6 bases). The germline V and J ends were trimmed by 9 bases and 2 bases, with 20 bases remaining between them. This CDR3 is built from 15 residues. CDR1 is MNHEY and CDR2 is SMNVEV in the germline V gene (reference sequence). CDR3 loop: CASCRKGTGPYEQYF. The CDR3 region has the DNA TGTGCCAGTTGTCGAAAGGGAACAGGGCCCTACGAGCAGTACTTC.

The chain uses TRBV7-2 and TRBJ1-2; 8 positions match TRBD1. CDR1 SGHTA and CDR2 FQGNSA come from the germline V gene. Trimming cost V 2 bases and J 3 bases; bases outside gene matches: 8. The CDR3 has 16 residues. CDR3 bases: TGTGCCAGCAGCTTAAGGTTCGGGACAGGACACTATGGCTACACCTTC. Its protein product is CASSLRFGTGHYGYTF.

V and J are TRBV7-9 and TRBJ1-2, with unresolved D. CDR1 is SEHNR and CDR2 is FQNEAQ in the germline V gene (reference sequence). This CDR3 has 13 amino acids. Deletions cut 1 base from V and 11 bases from J, with 14 bases between. CDR3 DNA: TGTGCCAGCAGCTTAGATCCCCGGTATACGTACACCTTC. This translates into CASSLDPRYTYTF.

V usage is TRBV9 and J usage is TRBJ2-5; possible D gene TRBD2, 5 bases. Per the germline V gene, CDR1 is SGDLS and CDR2 is YYNGEE. V lost 3 bases to trimming and J lost 8 bases, with 17 bases between them. This CDR3 is 14 amino acids long. The CDR3 reads CASSAQRGRDTQYF. In DNA form, the CDR3 reads TGTGCCAGCAGCGCCCAGCGCGGTCGGGATACCCAGTACTTC.

The rearrangement links TRBV18 to TRBJ1-2; 10 bases map to TRBD1. V was clipped by 3 bases and J by 1 base; unmatched bases: 8. The CDR3 is 17 residues long. Germline values: CDR1 KGHSH, CDR2 LQKENI. The CDR3 region is CASSPSRDRGYNYGYTF. The CDR3 region has the DNA TGTGCCAGCTCACCGTCCCGGGACAGGGGTTATAACTATGGCTACACCTTC.

The chain has TRBV10-3 and TRBJ2-3; TRBD2 matches at 14 bases. Germline CDR1 reads ENHRY; CDR2 reads SYGVKD. The CDR3 loop spans 20 amino acids. Losses at the gene ends were 2 bases for V and 0 bases for J; bases not matched to a gene: 10. CDR3: CAISESAGLAGAASTDTQYF. The DNA of the CDR3 is TGTGCCATCAGTGAGAGCGCGGGACTAGCGGGAGCCGCTAGCACAGATACGCAGTATTTT.

The count of this clone is one. V usage is TRBV14 and J usage is TRBJ2-2; 9 bases agree with TRBD1. Germline assignment: CDR1 SGHDN and CDR2 FVKESK. Trimming at V came to 2 bases and at J to 1 base, leaving 2 bases not matched to a gene. The CDR3 has 16 amino acids. CDR3 nucleotides: TGTGCCAGCAGCCAATGGGGACAGGGGAACACCGGGGAGCTGTTTTTT. Amino acid sequence: CASSQWGQGNTGELFF.

V and J are TRBV19 and TRBJ1-1; no clear D gene. From germline, CDR1 is LNHDA and CDR2 SQIVND (reference sequence). This CDR3 has 14 amino acids. Trimming removed 8 bases from V and 0 bases from J, with 13 bases in between. The CDR3 bases are TGTGCCAGTCAACGGGTTCATATGAACACTGAAGCTTTCTTT. This gives the protein CASQRVHMNTEAFF.